These T cell receptor beta chains were read from a single sample in a study of T-cell reconstitution after alpha-beta-depleted transplantation in children. TCRdb reprocessed the PCR reads with MiXCR, giving one entry per CDR3 protein. The sample contains about 360,000 distinct CDR3 sequences, 10% to 15% of which appear only once. The sequences come from PBMCs, collected from the stem cell graft. These receptors originate from a human donor who donated a stem cell graft to a child with Fanconi anemia. Each CDR3 is given with its conserved first and last residue. The order of the fields is V gene, clone size, D gene, J gene, CDR3 DNA, CDR3 protein. A D gene is named only where the DNA matches it firmly. Size tells how often a clone was seen (once, few, many) or the class of an expanded clone, and some rows leave it out.

TRBV7-8	-	-	TRBJ1-4	TGTGCCAGCAGCTCCAGGACCCGGTTAAATAATGAAAAACTGTTTTTT	CASSSRTRLNNEKLFF
TRBV20-1	few	-	TRBJ1-4	TGCAGTGCTAAGGGGGGGCGTGAAAAACTGTTTTTT	CSAKGGREKLFF
TRBV30	few	-	TRBJ2-6	TGTGCCTGGAGTTGGGGAGGTACTTCCTCTGGGGCCAACGTCCTGACTTTC	CAWSWGGTSSGANVLTF
TRBV5-1	-	-	TRBJ1-4	TGCGCCAGCAGCTTCGGATGGGAGAATGAAAAACTGTTTTTT	CASSFGWENEKLFF
TRBV5-1	few	-	TRBJ1-2	TGCGCCAGCAGCTTGGTCGGGACGACTTATGGCTACACCTTC	CASSLVGTTYGYTF
TRBV4-3	few	-	TRBJ1-6	TGCGCCAGCAGCCAGAACGAAAGGGATAATTCACCCCTCCACTTT	CASSQNERDNSPLHF
TRBV6-6	few	-	TRBJ1-5	TGTGCCAGCAGGGGGCTAGGGCCTCAGCCCCAGCATTTT	CASRGLGPQPQHF
TRBV6-1	-	-	TRBJ1-2	TGTGCCAGCAGCTCCTGGGAGGTCGGGAACTATGGCTACACCTTC	CASSSWEVGNYGYTF
TRBV27	few	TRBD2	TRBJ2-3	TGTGCCAGCAGTTTCACTAGCGGGGGCAGAGATACGCAGTATTTT	CASSFTSGGRDTQYF
TRBV28	-	-	TRBJ1-6	TGTGCCAGCAGGAGCCGCGGACAGTATAATTCACCCCTCCACTTT	CASRSRGQYNSPLHF
TRBV12-3/TRBV12-4	few	-	TRBJ2-1	TGTGCCAGCAGTTCCCGGGACTCCTACAATGAGCAGTTCTTC	CASSSRDSYNEQFF
TRBV3-1	few	-	TRBJ2-7	TGTGCCAGCAGCCAAGGGGCCCGAACAGGGACCTACGAGCAGTACTTC	CASSQGARTGTYEQYF
TRBV7-3	-	-	TRBJ1-1	TGTGCCAGCAGCTTAACCGCGGACAGCACTGAAGCTTTCTTT	CASSLTADSTEAFF
TRBV5-1	-	-	TRBJ2-5	TGCGCCAGCAGCCCGCCTACTAGAATTGAGACCCAGTACTTC	CASSPPTRIETQYF
TRBV12-3/TRBV12-4	many	-	TRBJ1-5	TGTGCCAGCAGTTTGAAAAGCGGGGGGCAGCCCCAGCATTTT	CASSLKSGGQPQHF
TRBV2	few	TRBD2	TRBJ2-7	TGTGCCAGCAGTGGGGCCGGGAGGGAGCAGTACTTC	CASSGAGREQYF
TRBV7-2	many	TRBD2	TRBJ2-1	TGTGCCAGCAGCTTAGTGGCTAGCGGTAATGAGCAGTTCTTC	CASSLVASGNEQFF
TRBV11-2	-	-	TRBJ2-7	TGTGCCAGCAGCCCCCAGAGGGGGTCATACGAGCAGTACTTC	CASSPQRGSYEQYF
TRBV7-6	few	-	TRBJ2-2	TGTGCCAGCAGCTTAAGGGCCGACACCGGGGAGCTGTTTTTT	CASSLRADTGELFF
TRBV5-1	many	-	TRBJ2-2	TGCGCCAGCAGCTTTACAGTCCCGGGGGACACCGGGGAGCTGTTTTTT	CASSFTVPGDTGELFF
TRBV5-6	-	-	TRBJ1-5	TGTGCCAGTAGGAGACTCGACAGTCATAGCAATCAGCCCCAGCATTTT	CASRRLDSHSNQPQHF
TRBV5-1	many	-	TRBJ1-3	TGCGCCAGCAGCTTTGGGCAGGATGACACCATATATTTT	CASSFGQDDTIYF
TRBV14	many	-	TRBJ1-2	TGTGCCAGCAGCCCAAGCGGGACGCATGGCTACACCTTC	CASSPSGTHGYTF
TRBV11-1	once	-	TRBJ1-6	TGTGCCAGCAGCCCCACCGGGGAACGGGGATTGTCCTATAATTCACCCCTCCACTTT	CASSPTGERGLSYNSPLHF
TRBV5-1	few	TRBD2	TRBJ2-1	TGCGCCAGCAGGCGAGCTTGGGGCCTCGGGGGGGATGAGCAGTTCTTC	CASRRAWGLGGDEQFF
TRBV6-5	many	-	TRBJ1-6	TGTGCCAGCAGGATGTACGAAACCCTCCACTTT	CASRMYETLHF
TRBV5-1	many	-	TRBJ2-2	TGCGCCAGCAGCGTCTTACCGGCGGACACCGGGGAGCTGTTTTTT	CASSVLPADTGELFF
TRBV20-1	-	TRBD1	TRBJ1-5	TGCAGTGCTTTGGACAGGGGGCGAGAACAGCCCCAGCATTTT	CSALDRGREQPQHF
TRBV7-8	-	-	TRBJ2-4	TGTGCCAGCAGCTCCGATCTAGCCAAAAACATTCAGTACTTC	CASSSDLAKNIQYF
TRBV18	few	-	TRBJ2-1	TGTGCCAGCTCGCCTGACAACCCTGAGCAGTTCTTC	CASSPDNPEQFF
TRBV5-6	many	-	TRBJ2-1	TGTGCCAGCAGCCCCCAGGGGAGCGGTTCCTTCTTC	CASSPQGSGSFF
TRBV7-2	-	TRBD2	TRBJ2-1	TGTGCCGGCAGCTTAACCCGGACTAGCCGTGGCAATGAGCAGTTCTTC	CAGSLTRTSRGNEQFF
TRBV7-9	-	-	TRBJ1-2	TGTGCCAGCAGCTTACCACAGGAAGATTCTAACTATGGCTACACCTTC	CASSLPQEDSNYGYTF
TRBV5-1	many	-	TRBJ1-1	TGCGCCAGCACCGATCTTATGGGCACTGAAGCTTTCTTT	CASTDLMGTEAFF
TRBV20-1	many	-	TRBJ1-1	TGCAGTGCTAGACCACATCAGAACACTGAAGCTTTCTTT	CSARPHQNTEAFF
TRBV20-1	-	TRBD1	TRBJ1-6	TGCAGTGCTGAGGGGGCGGATTATAATTCACCCCTCCACTTT	CSAEGADYNSPLHF
TRBV5-1	-	-	TRBJ1-1	TGCGCCAGCAGCTTGGTAAACGCTTTCTTT	CASSLVNAFF
TRBV12-3/TRBV12-4	many	-	TRBJ2-3	TGTGCCAGCACCCGACAGCTTAGTAGCACAGATACGCAGTATTTT	CASTRQLSSTDTQYF
TRBV20-1	few	-	TRBJ1-4	TGCAGTGCTAGAGATCTCCTCCTGAATGAAAAACTGTTTTTT	CSARDLLLNEKLFF
TRBV20-1	-	-	TRBJ1-4	TGCAGTGCTAGAGGACAGGCGGGAGAAAAACTGTTTTTT	CSARGQAGEKLFF
TRBV7-2	-	-	TRBJ1-3	TGTGCCAGCAGTCCAGGCCAGGGAGACACCATATATTTT	CASSPGQGDTIYF
TRBV12-3/TRBV12-4	few	-	TRBJ1-4	TGTGCCAGCAGTTTGGGCCGCCCCGAAAAACTGTTTTTT	CASSLGRPEKLFF